Presented here are 7 T cell receptor beta chains from one specimen sequenced in a study of control samples from healthy donors and cancer patients. Assay: immunoSEQ multiplex PCR; the TCRdb copy retains only in-frame clones and omits some. Among some 150,000 clones listed, more than 85% were seen once. Sequenced input: blood. These receptors were collected from a man younger than 45 in good health.

The chain joins TRBV5-1 to TRBJ1-6; D is unresolved. The ends were cut back, 3 bases at V and 2 bases at J, with 9 bases in the middle. The CDR3 is 15 amino acids. CDR1 is SGHRS, CDR2 YFSETQ, per germline. CDR3 amino acids: CASSYSQAYNSPLHF. The CDR3 DNA follows: TGCGCCAGCAGCTACTCACAAGCCTATAATTCACCCCTCCACTTT.

In this sample, this clone turned up a few times. The chain is built from TRBV19 and TRBJ2-7, with D perhaps matching TRBD1 or TRBD2 (5 bases each). The germline V and J ends were trimmed by 3 bases and 7 bases, with 16 bases remaining between them. The germline CDR1 and CDR2 sequences are LNHDA and SQIVND (reference sequence). This CDR3 contains 14 residues. CDR3 residues: CASSIDVIWGEQYF. The CDR3 DNA reads as TGTGCCAGTAGTATTGACGTTATCTGGGGGGAGCAGTACTTC. The full variable domain, in which reference TRBV19 and TRBJ2-7 provide the parts outside the CDR3, is DGGITQSPKYLFRKEGQNVTLSCEQNLNHDAMYWYRQDPGQGLRLIYYSQIVNDFQKGDIAEGYSVSREKKESFPLTVTSAQKNPTAFYLCASSIDVIWGEQYFGPGTRLTVT.

Here the CDR3 reads CASSLGGGRYNEQFF. The DNA for the CDR3 is TGTGCCAGCAGCTTGGGCGGGGGCCGATACAATGAGCAGTTCTTC. The chain is built from TRBV5-4 and TRBJ2-1; possible D gene TRBD2, 7 bases. This CDR3 region has 15 residues. V was shortened by 0 bases and J by 4 bases, with 11 bases between the two germline ends. The germline V gene has CDR1 SGHNT and CDR2 YYREEE (reference sequence).

In nucleotides, the CDR3 is TGTGCCAGCAGCCCCGCGGGACAGAACTATGGCTACACCTTC. Amino acid sequence: CASSPAGQNYGYTF. This rearrangement joins TRBV7-3 to TRBJ1-2; TRBD1 aligns across 7 bases. Per the germline V gene, CDR1 is SGHTA and CDR2 is FQGTGA. V gave up 5 bases and J gave up 2 bases; unmatched junction bases: 5. CDR3 size: 14 residues.

The chain recombines TRBV2 with TRBJ1-2; D perhaps matches TRBD1 (5 bases). The CDR3 consists of 14 residues. From germline, CDR1 is SNHLY and CDR2 FYNNEI. The ends were cut back, 4 bases at V and 7 bases at J, with 16 bases in the middle. The CDR3 spells CASSGDGREGGYTF. Here the CDR3 DNA reads TGTGCCAGCAGTGGGGACGGGCGTGAAGGTGGCTACACCTTC.

This chain uses TRBV4-1 with TRBJ1-6, with D perhaps matching TRBD1 (5 bases). Germline V gene data show CDR1 as MGHRA and CDR2 as YSYEKL. This CDR3 comprises 15 residues. V lost 1 base to trimming and J lost 8 bases, with 12 bases between them. The CDR3 coding sequence is TGCGCCAGCAGCCAAGGGCAGGGTTGGGATTCACCCCTCCACTTT. It codes for CASSQGQGWDSPLHF.

A remark on this clone: The sample has other DNA sequences that encode this CDR3 too. V and J are TRBV5-4 and TRBJ2-7, with no clear D. The CDR3 length is 13 residues. V lost 2 bases and J 1 base, leaving 7 bases between the germline ends. The germline V gene encodes CDR1 SGHNT and CDR2 YYREEE (reference sequence). The CDR3 is CASSLGASYEQYF. The CDR3 nucleotides read TGTGCCAGCAGCTTAGGAGCGTCCTACGAGCAGTACTTC.